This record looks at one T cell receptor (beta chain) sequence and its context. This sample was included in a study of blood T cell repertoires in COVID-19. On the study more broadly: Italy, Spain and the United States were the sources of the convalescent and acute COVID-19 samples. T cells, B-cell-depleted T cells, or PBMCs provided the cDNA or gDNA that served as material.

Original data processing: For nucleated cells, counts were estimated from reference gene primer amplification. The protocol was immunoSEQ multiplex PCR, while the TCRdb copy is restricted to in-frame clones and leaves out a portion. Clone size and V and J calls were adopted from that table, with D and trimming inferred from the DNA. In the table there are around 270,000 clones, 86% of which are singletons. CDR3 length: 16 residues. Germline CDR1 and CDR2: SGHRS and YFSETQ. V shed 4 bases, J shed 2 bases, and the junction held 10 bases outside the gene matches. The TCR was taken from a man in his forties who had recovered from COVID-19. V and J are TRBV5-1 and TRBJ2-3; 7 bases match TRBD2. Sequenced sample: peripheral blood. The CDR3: CASSPLSGRATDTQYF. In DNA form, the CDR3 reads TGCGCCAGCAGCCCCCTCAGTGGGAGGGCCACAGATACGCAGTATTTT.